One T cell receptor beta chain is described in this entry. The record originates from a study of blood T cell repertoires in COVID-19. At the level of the study: Researchers got acute and convalescent COVID-19 samples from the United States, Italy and Spain. Nucleic acid was either cDNA or gDNA, and it came from T cells, B-cell-depleted T cells, or PBMCs.

V lost 1 base and J lost 2, with 3 bases in between. The germline gives CDR1 SGHVS, CDR2 FNYEAQ. The CDR3 contains 12 residues. Per the study methods: Using reference gene primer amplification, nucleated cell counts were estimated. The table came from immunoSEQ multiplex PCR; TCRdb's copy has only in-frame clones and leaves some out. V, J and clone size derive from that table, while D and trimming were established from the DNA sequence. The data contain some 99,000 clones, around three quarters of them singletons. This TCR was sampled from a human donor in a cohort sampled during active or convalescent COVID-19. The sample consisted of peripheral blood. The V and J genes are TRBV7-6 and TRBJ2-7; the D is unclear. The DNA of the CDR3 is TGTGCCAGCAGCTTAGTCGCCTACGAGCAGTACTTC. Translated: CASSLVAYEQYF.